This TCR beta chain was profiled in a study of T cell responses to AZD1222 COVID-19 vaccine. The junction had 3 bases not matched to a gene; V was cut back by 3 bases and J by 1 base. The CDR3 is 14 residues long. Per the germline V gene, CDR1 is SQVTM and CDR2 is ANQGSEA. This clone was seen a single time. As yet, its antigen is unknown. TCRdb's table, derived via immunoSEQ multiplex PCR, lists solely in-frame clones and lacks some. The top ten hold over 4% of the sample, which has 140,000 or so clones, 80% to 95% seen once. Findings and caveats of the study: Donors were chiefly white British, with a greater number of females, and clonal diversity was perhaps underestimated. Sampling captured repertoires only after the peak T cell response.

The specimen comprised peripheral blood, sampled 28 days after the second AZD1222 dose. The source of this sequence is an adult who received the AZD1222 COVID-19 vaccine. The chain carries TRBV29-1 and TRBJ2-4, with 7 positions matching TRBD2. CDR3 protein: CSVDPGGAKNIQYF. DNA for the CDR3: TGCAGCGTTGACCCGGGAGGCGCCAAAAACATTCAGTACTTC. The entire variable domain, with the rest obtained from reference TRBV29-1 and TRBJ2-4, is as follows: SAVISQKPSRDICQRGTSLTIQCQVDSQVTMMFWYRQQPGQSLTLIATANQGSEATYESGFVIDKFPISRPNLTFSTLTVSNMSPEDSSIYLCSVDPGGAKNIQYFGAGTRLSVL.